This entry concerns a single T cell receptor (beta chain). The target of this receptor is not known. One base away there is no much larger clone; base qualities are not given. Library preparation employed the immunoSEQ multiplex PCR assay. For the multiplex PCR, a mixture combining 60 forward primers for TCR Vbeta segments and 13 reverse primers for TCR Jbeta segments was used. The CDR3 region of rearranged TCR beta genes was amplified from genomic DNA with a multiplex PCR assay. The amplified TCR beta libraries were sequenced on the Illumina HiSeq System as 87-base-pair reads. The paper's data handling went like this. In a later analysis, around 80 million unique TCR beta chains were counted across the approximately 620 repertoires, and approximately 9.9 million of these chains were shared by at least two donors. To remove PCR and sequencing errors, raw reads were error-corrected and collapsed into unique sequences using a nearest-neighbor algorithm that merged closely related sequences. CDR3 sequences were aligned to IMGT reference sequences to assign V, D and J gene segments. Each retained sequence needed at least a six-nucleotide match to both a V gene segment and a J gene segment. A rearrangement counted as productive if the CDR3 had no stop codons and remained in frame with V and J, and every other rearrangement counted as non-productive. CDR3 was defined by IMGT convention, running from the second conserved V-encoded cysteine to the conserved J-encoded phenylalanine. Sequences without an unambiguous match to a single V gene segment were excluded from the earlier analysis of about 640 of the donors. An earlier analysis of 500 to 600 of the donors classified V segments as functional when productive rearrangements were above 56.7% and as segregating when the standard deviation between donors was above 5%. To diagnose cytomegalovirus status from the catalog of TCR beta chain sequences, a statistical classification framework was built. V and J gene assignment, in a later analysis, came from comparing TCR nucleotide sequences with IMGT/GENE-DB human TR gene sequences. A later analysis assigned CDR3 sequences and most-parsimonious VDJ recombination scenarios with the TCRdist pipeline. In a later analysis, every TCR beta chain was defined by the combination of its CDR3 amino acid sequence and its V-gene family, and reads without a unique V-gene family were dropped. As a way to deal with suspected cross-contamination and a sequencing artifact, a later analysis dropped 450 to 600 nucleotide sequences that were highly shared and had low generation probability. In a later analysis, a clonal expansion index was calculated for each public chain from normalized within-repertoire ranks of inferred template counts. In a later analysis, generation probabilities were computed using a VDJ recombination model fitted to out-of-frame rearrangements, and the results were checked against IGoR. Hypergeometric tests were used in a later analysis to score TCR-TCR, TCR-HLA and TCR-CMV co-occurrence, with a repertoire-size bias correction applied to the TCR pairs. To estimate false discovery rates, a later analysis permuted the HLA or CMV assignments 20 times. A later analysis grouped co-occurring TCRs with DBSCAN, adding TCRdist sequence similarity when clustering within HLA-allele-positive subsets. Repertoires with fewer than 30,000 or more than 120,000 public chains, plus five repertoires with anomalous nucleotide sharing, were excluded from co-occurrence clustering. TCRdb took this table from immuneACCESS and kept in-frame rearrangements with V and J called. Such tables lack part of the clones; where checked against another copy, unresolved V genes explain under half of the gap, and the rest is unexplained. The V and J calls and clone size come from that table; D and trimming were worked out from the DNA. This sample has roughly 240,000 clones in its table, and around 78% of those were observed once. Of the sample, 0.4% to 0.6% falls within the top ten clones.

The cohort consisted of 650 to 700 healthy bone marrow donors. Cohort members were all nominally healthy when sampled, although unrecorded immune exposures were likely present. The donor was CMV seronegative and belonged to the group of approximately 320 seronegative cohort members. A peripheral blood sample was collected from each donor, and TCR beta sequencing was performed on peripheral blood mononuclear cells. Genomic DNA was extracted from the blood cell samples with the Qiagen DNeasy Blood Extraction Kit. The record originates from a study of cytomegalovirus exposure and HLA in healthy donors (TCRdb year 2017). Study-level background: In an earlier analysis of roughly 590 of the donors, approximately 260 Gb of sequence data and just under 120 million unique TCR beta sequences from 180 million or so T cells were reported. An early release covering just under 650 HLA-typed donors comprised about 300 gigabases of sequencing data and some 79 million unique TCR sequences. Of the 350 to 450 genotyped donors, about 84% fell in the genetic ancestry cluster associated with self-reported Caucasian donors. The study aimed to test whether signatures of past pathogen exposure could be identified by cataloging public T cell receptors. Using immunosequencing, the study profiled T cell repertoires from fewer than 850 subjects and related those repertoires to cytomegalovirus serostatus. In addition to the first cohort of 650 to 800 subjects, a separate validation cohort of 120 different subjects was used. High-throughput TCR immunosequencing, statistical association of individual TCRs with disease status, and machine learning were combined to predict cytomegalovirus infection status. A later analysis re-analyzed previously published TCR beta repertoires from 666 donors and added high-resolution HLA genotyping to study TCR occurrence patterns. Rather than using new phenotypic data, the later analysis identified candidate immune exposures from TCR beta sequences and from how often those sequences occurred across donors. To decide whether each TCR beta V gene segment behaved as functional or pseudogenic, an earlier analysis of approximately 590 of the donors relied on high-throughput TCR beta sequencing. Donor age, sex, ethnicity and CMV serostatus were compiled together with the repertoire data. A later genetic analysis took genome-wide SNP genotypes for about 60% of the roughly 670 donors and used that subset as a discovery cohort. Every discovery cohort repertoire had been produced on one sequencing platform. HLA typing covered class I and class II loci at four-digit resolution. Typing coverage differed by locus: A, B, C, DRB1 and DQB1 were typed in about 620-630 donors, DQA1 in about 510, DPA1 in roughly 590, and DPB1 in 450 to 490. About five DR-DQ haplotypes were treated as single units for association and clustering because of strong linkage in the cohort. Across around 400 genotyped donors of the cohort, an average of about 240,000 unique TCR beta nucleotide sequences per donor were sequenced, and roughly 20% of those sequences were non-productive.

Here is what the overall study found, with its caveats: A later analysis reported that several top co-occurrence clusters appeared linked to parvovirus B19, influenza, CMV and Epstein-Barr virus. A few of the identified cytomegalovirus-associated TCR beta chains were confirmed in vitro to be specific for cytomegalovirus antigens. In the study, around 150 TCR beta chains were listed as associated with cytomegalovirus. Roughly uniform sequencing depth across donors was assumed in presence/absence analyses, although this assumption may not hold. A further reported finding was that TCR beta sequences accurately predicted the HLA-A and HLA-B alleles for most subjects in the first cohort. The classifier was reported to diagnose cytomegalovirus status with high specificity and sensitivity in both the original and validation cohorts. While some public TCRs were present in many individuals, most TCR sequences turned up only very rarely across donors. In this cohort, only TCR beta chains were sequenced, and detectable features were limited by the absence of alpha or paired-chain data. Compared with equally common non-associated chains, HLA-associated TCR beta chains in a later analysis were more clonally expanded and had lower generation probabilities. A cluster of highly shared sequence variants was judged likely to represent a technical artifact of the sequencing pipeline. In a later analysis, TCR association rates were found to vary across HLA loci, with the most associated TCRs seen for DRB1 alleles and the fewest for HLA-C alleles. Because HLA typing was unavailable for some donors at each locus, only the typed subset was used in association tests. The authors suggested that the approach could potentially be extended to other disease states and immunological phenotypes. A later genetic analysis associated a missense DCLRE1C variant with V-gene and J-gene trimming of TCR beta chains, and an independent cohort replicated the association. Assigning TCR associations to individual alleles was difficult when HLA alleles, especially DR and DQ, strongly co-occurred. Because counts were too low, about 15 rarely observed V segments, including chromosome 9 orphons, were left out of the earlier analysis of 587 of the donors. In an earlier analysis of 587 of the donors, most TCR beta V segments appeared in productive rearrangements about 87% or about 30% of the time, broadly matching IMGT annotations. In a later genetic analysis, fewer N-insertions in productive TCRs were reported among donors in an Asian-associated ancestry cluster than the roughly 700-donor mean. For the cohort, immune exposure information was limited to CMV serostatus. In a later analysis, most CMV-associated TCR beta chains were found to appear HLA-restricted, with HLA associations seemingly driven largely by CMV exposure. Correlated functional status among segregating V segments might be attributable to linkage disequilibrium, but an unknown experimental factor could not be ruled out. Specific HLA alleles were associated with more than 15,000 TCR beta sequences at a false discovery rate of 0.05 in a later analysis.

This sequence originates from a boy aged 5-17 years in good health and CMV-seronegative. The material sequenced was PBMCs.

The nucleotides are TGTGCCAGCAGCCCACAGTTATCTATGAACACTGAAGCTTTCTTT. Translated, it gives CASSPQLSMNTEAFF. This sequence uses TRBV7-6 and TRBJ1-1; the D gene cannot be resolved reliably. The CDR3, cysteine through phenylalanine, is 15 amino acids long. This entry keeps only the CDR3 DNA: 45 bases, framed from base 1. At the junction V is shortened by 5 bases and J by 0 bases, with 13 bases in between. The germline V gene encodes CDR1 SGHVS and CDR2 FNYEAQ.